This entry concerns a single TCR beta chain. Its cognate antigen is unknown. With a J-beta primer mix and a sample-barcoded 5' primer, a second PCR ran about 7 to 11 cycles. TCRdb reprocessed the 5' RACE reads via MiXCR and lists one record per CDR3 protein. Among hundreds of thousands of distinct CDR3 sequences listed, around 26% were seen once. The data stem from a study of blood T cells in healthy people across ages. Whole-study results and caveats: It was found that TCR beta diversity correlated strongly with the percentage of naive T cells.

The ends lost 4 bases at V and 10 bases at J; junction bases unmatched: 12. CDR3 length: 15 residues. This sequence originates from a woman older than 75 in good health. Sequenced input: blood. This chain connects TRBV12-3 or TRBV12-4 to TRBJ2-1, with 8 bases aligning to TRBD1. CDR3 in DNA: TGTGCCAGCAGTTATGCCCCGGGACAGGCCTACGAGCAGTTCTTC. It codes for CASSYAPGQAYEQFF.